This is a list of T cell receptor beta chains from one sample in a study of cytomegalovirus exposure and HLA in healthy donors. Here immunoSEQ multiplex PCR was the method, and the copy in TCRdb shows in-frame clones only, minus some. The table includes around 180,000 clones, about four fifths detected once. Sequencing was carried out using PBMCs. These receptors were obtained from a male donor in good health and CMV-seronegative. Each CDR3 is given with its conserved first and last residue. D genes are given only for firm matches. Clone size is shown for a subset of rows, as once, few, many or a class of expanded clone.

few TRBD1 TRBJ2-7 TRBV7-9 CASSPRDRSYEQYF TGTGCCAGCAGCCCACGGGACAGGTCCTACGAGCAGTACTTC
once TRBD2 TRBJ2-7 TRBV28 CASKKASGTLPYEQYF TGTGCCAGCAAAAAAGCTAGCGGGACACTCCCCTACGAGCAGTACTTC
NA TRBD1 TRBJ1-5 TRBV4-1 CASSQQDRDHYNQPQHF TGCGCCAGCAGCCAACAGGACAGGGATCATTACAATCAGCCCCAGCATTTT
NA NA TRBJ2-7 TRBV4-1 CASSPESGLVSYEQYF TGCGCCAGCAGCCCTGAGTCGGGACTGGTTTCCTACGAGCAGTACTTC
NA TRBD2 TRBJ2-2 TRBV7-9 CASSLLAGVISGGELFF TGTGCCAGCAGCTTACTAGCGGGAGTAATCTCTGGCGGGGAGCTGTTTTTT
NA NA TRBJ1-6 TRBV5-1 CASSFYGNSPLHF TGCGCCAGCAGCTTCTACGGGAATTCACCCCTCCACTTT
NA NA TRBJ2-1 TRBV4-2 CASSQPTGSSYNEQFF TGTGCCAGCAGCCAGCCGACGGGGAGCTCCTACAATGAGCAGTTCTTC
few TRBD2 TRBJ2-6 TRBV5-6 CASSLVGGAGANVLTF TGTGCCAGCAGCTTGGTGGGAGGGGCTGGGGCCAACGTCCTGACTTTC
NA NA TRBJ2-7 TRBV7-9 CASSFGTPGEQYF TGTGCCAGCAGCTTCGGGACTCCGGGCGAGCAGTACTTC
NA NA TRBJ2-5 TRBV29-1 CSVDWEGNWGEQYF TGCAGCGTTGATTGGGAAGGGAACTGGGGGGAGCAGTACTTC
few NA TRBJ2-3 TRBV6-1 CASSEGHTTDTQYF TGTGCCAGCAGTGAGGGACATACCACAGATACGCAGTATTTT
few NA TRBJ1-2 TRBV4-3 CASSQGRLDYGYTF TGCGCCAGCAGCCAAGGGAGGCTGGACTATGGCTACACCTTC
NA NA TRBJ1-3 TRBV7-2 CASSPYARNTIYF TGTGCCAGCAGCCCCTACGCCCGAAACACCATATATTTT
NA NA TRBJ2-2 TRBV4-2 CASSQTMVGELFF TGTGCCAGCAGCCAAACTATGGTCGGGGAGCTGTTTTTT
once TRBD1 TRBJ1-6 TRBV30 CAWTRDRVGNSPLHF TGTGCCTGGACCAGAGACAGGGTTGGTAATTCACCCCTCCACTTT